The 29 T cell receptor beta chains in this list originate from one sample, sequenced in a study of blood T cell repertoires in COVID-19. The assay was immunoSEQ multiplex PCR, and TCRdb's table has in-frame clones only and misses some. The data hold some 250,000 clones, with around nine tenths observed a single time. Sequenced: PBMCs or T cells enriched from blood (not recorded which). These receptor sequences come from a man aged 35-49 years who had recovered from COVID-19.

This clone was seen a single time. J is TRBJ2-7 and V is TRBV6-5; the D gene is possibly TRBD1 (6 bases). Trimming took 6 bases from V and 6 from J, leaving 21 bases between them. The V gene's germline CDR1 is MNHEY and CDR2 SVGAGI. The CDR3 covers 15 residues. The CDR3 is CASSPLQGGVSEQYF. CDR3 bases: TGTGCCAGCAGCCCACTACAGGGTGGGGTCTCCGAGCAGTACTTC.

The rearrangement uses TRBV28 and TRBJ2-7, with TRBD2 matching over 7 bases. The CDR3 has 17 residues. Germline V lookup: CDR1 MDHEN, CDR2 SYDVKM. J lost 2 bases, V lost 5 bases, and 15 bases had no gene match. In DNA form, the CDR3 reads TGTGCCAGCAGTCCGAGCGGGGAGCCCGCGAGGGCCTACGAGCAGTACTTC. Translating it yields CASSPSGEPARAYEQYF.

The CDR3 sequence: CASSDRQTHGYTF. CDR3 sequence (DNA): TGTGCCAGCAGTGATCGACAGACTCATGGCTACACCTTC. The chain recombines TRBV12-3 or TRBV12-4 with TRBJ1-2; tentatively, D is TRBD1 (5 bases). This CDR3 contains 13 residues. V lost 5 bases and J lost 6, with 13 bases in between.

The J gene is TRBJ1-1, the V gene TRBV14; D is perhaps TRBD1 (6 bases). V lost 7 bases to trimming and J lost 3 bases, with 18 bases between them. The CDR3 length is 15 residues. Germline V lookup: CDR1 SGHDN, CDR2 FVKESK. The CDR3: CASTPDWGRDTEAFF. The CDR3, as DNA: TGTGCCAGCACACCCGATTGGGGGCGCGACACTGAAGCTTTCTTT.

CDR3 sequence: CASSGLPQGSNYGYTF. CDR3 sequence (DNA): TGTGCCAGCAGCGGGCTACCCCAGGGATCTAACTATGGCTACACCTTC. The gene calls are TRBV9 and TRBJ1-2; D is perhaps TRBD1 (5 bases). CDR1 is SGDLS and CDR2 is YYNGEE in the germline V gene. The CDR3 consists of 16 residues. Between the trimmed V and J ends, which lost 3 bases and 0 bases, there was a span of 15 bases.

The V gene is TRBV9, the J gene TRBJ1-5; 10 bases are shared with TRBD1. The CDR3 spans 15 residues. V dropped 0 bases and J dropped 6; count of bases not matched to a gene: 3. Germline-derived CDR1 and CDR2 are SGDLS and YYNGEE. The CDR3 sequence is CASSVGTGGGQPQHF. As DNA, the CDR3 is TGTGCCAGCAGCGTAGGGACAGGGGGGGGTCAGCCCCAGCATTTT.

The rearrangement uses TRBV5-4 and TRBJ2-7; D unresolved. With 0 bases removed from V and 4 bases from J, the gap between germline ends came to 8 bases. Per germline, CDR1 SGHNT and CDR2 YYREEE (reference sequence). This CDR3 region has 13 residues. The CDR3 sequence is CASSLEVGYEQYF. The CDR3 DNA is TGTGCCAGCAGCTTGGAAGTCGGTTACGAGCAGTACTTC.

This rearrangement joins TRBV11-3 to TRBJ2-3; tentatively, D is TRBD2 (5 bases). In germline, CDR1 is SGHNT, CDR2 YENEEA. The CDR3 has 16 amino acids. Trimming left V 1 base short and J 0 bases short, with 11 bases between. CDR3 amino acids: CASSLGLTSSTDTQYF. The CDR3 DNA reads TGTGCCAGCAGCTTAGGACTAACATCTAGCACAGATACGCAGTATTTT.

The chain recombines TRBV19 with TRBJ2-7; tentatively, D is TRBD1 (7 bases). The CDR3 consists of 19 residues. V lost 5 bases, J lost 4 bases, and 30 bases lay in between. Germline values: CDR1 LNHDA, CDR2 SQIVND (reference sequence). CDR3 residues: CASSAPGTVKGDLVYEQYF. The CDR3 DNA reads TGTGCCAGTAGTGCCCCCGGGACAGTAAAGGGGGACTTGGTTTACGAGCAGTACTTC.

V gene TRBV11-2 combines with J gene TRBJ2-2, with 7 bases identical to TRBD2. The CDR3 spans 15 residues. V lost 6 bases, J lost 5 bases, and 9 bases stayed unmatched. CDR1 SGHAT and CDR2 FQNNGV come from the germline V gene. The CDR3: CASRTAGVRTGELFF. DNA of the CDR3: TGTGCCAGCAGGACCGCGGGGGTGAGGACCGGGGAGCTGTTTTTT.

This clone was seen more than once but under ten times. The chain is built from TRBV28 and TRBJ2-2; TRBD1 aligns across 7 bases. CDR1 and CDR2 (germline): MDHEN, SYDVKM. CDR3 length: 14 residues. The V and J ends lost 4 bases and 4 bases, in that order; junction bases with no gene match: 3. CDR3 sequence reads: CASSSNRGTGELFF. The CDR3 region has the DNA TGTGCCAGCAGTTCCAACAGGGGCACCGGGGAGCTGTTTTTT.

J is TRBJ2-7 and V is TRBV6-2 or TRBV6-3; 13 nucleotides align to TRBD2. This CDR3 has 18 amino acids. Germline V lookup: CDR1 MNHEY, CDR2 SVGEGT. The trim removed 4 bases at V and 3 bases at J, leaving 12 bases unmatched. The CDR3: CASSSPRLAGGKLYEQYF. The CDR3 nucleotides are TGTGCCAGCAGTTCCCCTCGACTAGCGGGAGGAAAGCTCTACGAGCAGTACTTC.

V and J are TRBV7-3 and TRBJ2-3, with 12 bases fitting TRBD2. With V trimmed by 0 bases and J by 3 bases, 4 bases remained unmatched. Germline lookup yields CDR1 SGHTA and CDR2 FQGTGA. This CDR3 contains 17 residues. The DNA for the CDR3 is TGTGCCAGCAGCTTAACGCCTGGACTAGCGGGGACAGATACGCAGTATTTT. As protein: CASSLTPGLAGTDTQYF.

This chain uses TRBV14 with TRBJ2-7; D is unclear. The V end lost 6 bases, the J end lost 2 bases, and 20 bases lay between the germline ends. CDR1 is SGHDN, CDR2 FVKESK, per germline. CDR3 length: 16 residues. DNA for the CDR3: TGTGCCAGCAGGCCGGTCATACTTGATGCACCCTACGAGCAGTACTTC. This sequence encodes CASRPVILDAPYEQYF. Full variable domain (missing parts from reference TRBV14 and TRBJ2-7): EAGVTQFPSHSVIEKGQTVTLRCDPISGHDNLYWYRRVMGKEIKFLLHFVKESKQDESGMPNNRFLAERTGGTYSTLKVQPAELEDSGVYFCASRPVILDAPYEQYFGPGTRLTVT.

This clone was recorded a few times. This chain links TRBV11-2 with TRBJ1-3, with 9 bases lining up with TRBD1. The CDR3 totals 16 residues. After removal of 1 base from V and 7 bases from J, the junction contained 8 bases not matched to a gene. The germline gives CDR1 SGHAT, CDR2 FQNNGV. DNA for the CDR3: TGTGCCAGCAGCTTAGTTCTTGGGACAGGGAAGAACACCATATATTTT. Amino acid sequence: CASSLVLGTGKNTIYF.

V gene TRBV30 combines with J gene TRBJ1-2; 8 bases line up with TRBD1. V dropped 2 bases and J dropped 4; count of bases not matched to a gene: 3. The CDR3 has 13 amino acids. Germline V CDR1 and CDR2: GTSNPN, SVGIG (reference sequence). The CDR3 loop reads CAWSRQGSYGYTF. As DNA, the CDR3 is TGTGCCTGGAGTAGACAGGGGTCCTATGGCTACACCTTC. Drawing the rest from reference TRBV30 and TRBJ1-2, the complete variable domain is SQTIHQWPATLVQPVGSPLSLECTVEGTSNPNLYWYRQAAGRGLQLLFYSVGIGQISSEVPQNLSASRPQDRQFILSSKKLLLSDSGFYLCAWSRQGSYGYTFGSGTRLTVV.

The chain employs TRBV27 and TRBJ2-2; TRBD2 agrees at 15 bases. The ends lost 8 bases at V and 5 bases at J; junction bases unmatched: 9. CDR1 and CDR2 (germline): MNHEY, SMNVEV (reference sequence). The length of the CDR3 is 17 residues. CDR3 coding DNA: TGTGCCAGCCCAGGACTAGCGGGGGGGCTGCAAACCGGGGAGCTGTTTTTT. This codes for CASPGLAGGLQTGELFF.

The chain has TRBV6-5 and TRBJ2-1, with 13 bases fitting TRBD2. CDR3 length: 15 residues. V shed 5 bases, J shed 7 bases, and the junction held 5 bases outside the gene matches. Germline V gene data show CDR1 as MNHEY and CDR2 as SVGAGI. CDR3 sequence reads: CASSTGLAGRNEQFF. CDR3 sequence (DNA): TGTGCCAGCAGTACGGGACTAGCGGGACGTAATGAGCAGTTCTTC.

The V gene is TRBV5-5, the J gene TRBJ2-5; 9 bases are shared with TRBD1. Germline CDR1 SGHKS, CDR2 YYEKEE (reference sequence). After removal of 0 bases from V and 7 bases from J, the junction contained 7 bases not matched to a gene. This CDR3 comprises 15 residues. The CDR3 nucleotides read TGTGCCAGCAGCTTGGGGACAGGGGCTTTCGGGACCCAGTACTTC. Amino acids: CASSLGTGAFGTQYF.

The CDR3 DNA reads as TGTGCCAGCGGGTTACCGGGACTTCCCAACGAGCAGTACTTC. It translates to CASGLPGLPNEQYF. The chain links TRBV2 to TRBJ2-7; possible D gene TRBD2, 6 bases. The CDR3 totals 14 residues. The V end lost 8 bases, the J end lost 5 bases, and 19 bases lay between the germline ends. The V gene's germline CDR1 is SNHLY and CDR2 FYNNEI.

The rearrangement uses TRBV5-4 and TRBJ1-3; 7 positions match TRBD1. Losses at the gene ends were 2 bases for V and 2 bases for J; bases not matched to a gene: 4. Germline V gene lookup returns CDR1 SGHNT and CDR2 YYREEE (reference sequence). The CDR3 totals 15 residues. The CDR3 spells CASSFDTGAGNTIYF. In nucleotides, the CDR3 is TGTGCCAGCAGCTTCGATACAGGGGCTGGAAACACCATATATTTT.

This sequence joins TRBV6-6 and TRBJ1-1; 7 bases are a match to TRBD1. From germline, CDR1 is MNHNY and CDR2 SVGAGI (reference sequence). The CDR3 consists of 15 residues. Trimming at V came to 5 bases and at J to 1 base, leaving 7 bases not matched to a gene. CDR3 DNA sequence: TGTGCCAGCAGTACCGAACAGGGGAGGAACACTGAAGCTTTCTTT. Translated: CASSTEQGRNTEAFF.

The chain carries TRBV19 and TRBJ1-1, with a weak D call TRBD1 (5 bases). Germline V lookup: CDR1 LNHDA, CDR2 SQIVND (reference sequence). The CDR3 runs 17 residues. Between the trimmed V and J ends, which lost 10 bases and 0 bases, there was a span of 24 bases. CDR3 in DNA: TGTGCCACCAAAATCCCGGGGGTACGACACTTGAACACTGAAGCTTTCTTT. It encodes CATKIPGVRHLNTEAFF.

CDR3 residues: CASKWGRGETQYF. The DNA of the CDR3 is TGTGCCAGTAAATGGGGTAGGGGAGAGACCCAGTACTTC. This chain joins TRBV19 and TRBJ2-5; a weak D match, TRBD1 (5 bases). Deletions cut 7 bases from V and 4 bases from J, with 13 bases between. CDR3 length: 13 amino acids. The germline gives CDR1 LNHDA, CDR2 SQIVND (reference sequence).

In nucleotides, the CDR3 is TGCGCCAGCAGCCAAGCCGGACAGGCAAATGAAAAACTGTTTTTT. It yields the protein CASSQAGQANEKLFF. This chain joins TRBV4-3 and TRBJ1-4, with 7 bases lining up with TRBD1. CDR1 is LGHNA and CDR2 is YSLEER in the germline V gene. This CDR3 spans 15 amino acids. V shed 1 base, J shed 5 bases, and the junction held 4 bases outside the gene matches.

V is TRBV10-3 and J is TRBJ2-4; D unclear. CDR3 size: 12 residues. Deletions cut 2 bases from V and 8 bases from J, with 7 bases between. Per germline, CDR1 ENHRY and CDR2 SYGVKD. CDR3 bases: TGTGCCATCAGTGAGCCTAATGACATTCAGTACTTC. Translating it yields CAISEPNDIQYF.

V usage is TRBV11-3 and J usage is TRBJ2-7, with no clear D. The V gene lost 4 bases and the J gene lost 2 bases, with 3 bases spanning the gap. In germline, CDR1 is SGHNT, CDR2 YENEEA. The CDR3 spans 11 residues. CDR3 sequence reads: CASSSPYEQYF. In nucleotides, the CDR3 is TGTGCCAGCAGCTCTCCCTACGAGCAGTACTTC.

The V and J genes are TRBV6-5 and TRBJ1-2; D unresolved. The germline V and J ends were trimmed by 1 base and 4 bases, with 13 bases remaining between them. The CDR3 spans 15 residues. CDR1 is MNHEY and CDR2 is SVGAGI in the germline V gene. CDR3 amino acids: CASSYLSPETYGYTF. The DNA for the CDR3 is TGTGCCAGCAGTTACTTGTCCCCGGAGACCTATGGCTACACCTTC.

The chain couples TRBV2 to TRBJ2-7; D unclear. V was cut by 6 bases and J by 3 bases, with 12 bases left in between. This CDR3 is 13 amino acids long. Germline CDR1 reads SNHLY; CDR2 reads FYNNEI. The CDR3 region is CASRDPRDYEQYF. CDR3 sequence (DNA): TGTGCCAGCAGAGATCCACGAGACTACGAGCAGTACTTC. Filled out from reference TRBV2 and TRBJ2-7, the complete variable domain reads EPEVTQTPSHQVTQMGQEVILRCVPISNHLYFYWYRQILGQKVEFLVSFYNNEISEKSEIFDDQFSVERPDGSNFTLKIRSTKLEDSAMYFCASRDPRDYEQYFGPGTRLTVT.